This paragraph covers one T cell receptor beta chain sequence. The record originates from a study of T-cell reconstitution after alpha-beta-depleted transplantation in children. The CDR3 extends over 14 amino acids. CDR1 is MNHEY and CDR2 is SVGAGI in the germline V gene. Trimming stripped 2 bases from V and 0 bases from J, with 6 bases between. Preparation of the TCRbeta library was carried out with unique molecular identifiers. TCRdb reprocessed the PCR reads via MiXCR and lists one record per CDR3 protein. This table has about 19,000 distinct CDR3 sequences, roughly 13% appearing once. The rearrangement uses TRBV6-5 and TRBJ2-3; D is unresolved. The sequence was collected from a female patient aged 2-15 years who had a stem cell transplant for congenital amegakaryocytic thrombocytopenia, so the T cells may come from the graft donor. Material: PBMCs, mostly from graft donor cells, obtained 60 days after TCRalphabeta/CD19-depleted stem cell transplant. This CDR3 is CASSYGYSTDTQYF. The CDR3 nucleotides are TGTGCCAGCAGTTACGGCTACAGCACAGATACGCAGTATTTT.